This TCR beta chain emerged from a study of cytomegalovirus exposure and HLA in healthy donors (dated by TCRdb to 2016 to 2017). For context, the study as a whole: An earlier analysis of around 600 of the donors reported about 250 Gb of sequence data and around 120 million unique TCR beta sequences from some 180 million T cells. Of the approximately 400 genotyped donors, approximately 83% fell in the genetic ancestry cluster associated with self-reported Caucasian donors. The aim of the study was to test whether cataloging public T cell receptors could identify signatures of past pathogen exposure. An earlier analysis of roughly 600 of the donors used high-throughput TCR beta sequencing to judge whether each TCR beta V gene segment behaved as functional or pseudogenic. In addition to the first cohort of hundreds of subjects, a separate validation cohort of approximately 120 different subjects was used. About 280 gigabases of sequencing data and 70 million to 95 million unique TCR sequences made up an early release that covered 500 to 700 HLA-typed donors. A later analysis re-examined previously published TCR beta repertoires from over 500 donors and added high-resolution HLA genotyping to investigate patterns of TCR occurrence. The number of typed donors differed by locus: about 620-630 for A, B, C, DRB1 and DQB1; 522 for DQA1; approximately 600 for DPA1; and roughly 470 for DPB1. All discovery cohort repertoires had been generated on a single sequencing platform. High-throughput TCR immunosequencing, statistical association of individual TCRs with disease status, and machine learning were combined to predict cytomegalovirus infection status. HLA typing included class I and class II loci at four-digit resolution. The later analysis used no new phenotypic data to find candidate immune exposures, relying instead on TCR beta sequences and their occurrence across donors. The study used immunosequencing to profile the T cell repertoires of approximately 690 subjects and linked those repertoires to cytomegalovirus serostatus. In a later genetic analysis, genome-wide SNP genotypes for about 55% of the 666 donors were used, and that subset was treated as a discovery cohort. About five DR-DQ haplotypes were handled as single units for association and clustering because linkage in the cohort was strong. Alongside the repertoire data, information on donor age, sex, ethnicity and CMV serostatus was compiled. Among 398 genotyped donors of the cohort, an average of approximately 250,000 unique TCR beta nucleotide sequences were sequenced per donor, around 20% of them non-productive.

With respect to this clone: There is no known antigen for this receptor. Base quality data are lacking; no much larger clone is found one base away.

The cohort comprised around 700 healthy bone marrow donors. Cohort members were all nominally healthy when sampled, although unrecorded immune exposures were likely present. The donor was CMV seropositive and belonged to the group of about 290 seropositive cohort members. Every donor gave a peripheral blood sample, and the peripheral blood mononuclear cells from that sample were used for TCR beta sequencing. The Qiagen DNeasy Blood Extraction Kit was used to extract genomic DNA from the blood cell samples. V lost 6 bases and J lost 2 bases; the stretch between them is 11 bases long. Spanning cysteine to phenylalanine, the CDR3 consists of 12 amino acids. Only CDR3 DNA is held: 36 bases, read in frame from base 1. Sequences SQVTM (CDR1) and ANQGSEA (CDR2) are obtained from the germline V gene. Receptor libraries were prepared by the immunoSEQ multiplex PCR assay. For the multiplex PCR, a mixture combining 60 forward primers for TCR Vbeta segments and 13 reverse primers for TCR Jbeta segments was used. Amplification of the CDR3 region of rearranged TCR beta genes was performed with a multiplex PCR assay on genomic DNA. The amplified TCR beta libraries were sequenced on the Illumina HiSeq System as 87-base-pair reads. The paper's processing steps were these. A later analysis tallied some 79 million unique TCR beta chains across the 666 repertoires, and some 10 million of those chains were shared by two or more donors. To remove PCR and sequencing errors, raw reads were error-corrected and collapsed into unique sequences using a nearest-neighbor algorithm that merged closely related sequences. To assign V, D and J gene segments, CDR3 sequences were aligned to IMGT reference sequences. For a sequence to be retained, at least a six-nucleotide match to both a V gene segment and a J gene segment was required. Rearrangements were classified as productive when the CDR3 lacked stop codons and remained in frame with V and J, and all other rearrangements were classified as non-productive. Following IMGT convention, CDR3 was defined as the stretch from the second conserved V-encoded cysteine to the conserved J-encoded phenylalanine. In an earlier analysis of more than 550 of the donors, sequences lacking an unambiguous match to a single V gene segment were excluded. An earlier analysis of 500 to 600 of the donors classified V segments as functional when productive rearrangements were above 56.7% and as segregating when the standard deviation between donors was above 5%. A statistical classification framework was built for diagnosing cytomegalovirus status from the catalog of TCR beta chain sequences. In a later analysis, V and J genes were assigned by comparing TCR nucleotide sequences against IMGT/GENE-DB human TR gene sequences. In a later analysis, CDR3 sequences and most-parsimonious VDJ recombination scenarios were assigned using the TCRdist pipeline. A later analysis defined each TCR beta chain by its CDR3 amino acid sequence plus V-gene family, and excluded reads lacking a unique V-gene family. As a way to deal with suspected cross-contamination and a sequencing artifact, a later analysis dropped nearly 600 nucleotide sequences that were highly shared and had low generation probability. For each public chain, a later analysis derived a clonal expansion index from normalized ranks of inferred template counts within each repertoire. In a later analysis, generation probabilities were computed with a VDJ recombination model fitted to out-of-frame rearrangements, and the resulting probabilities were checked against IGoR. In a later analysis, TCR-TCR, TCR-HLA and TCR-CMV co-occurrence was scored with hypergeometric tests, and a repertoire-size bias correction was applied to TCR pairs. To estimate false discovery rates, a later analysis permuted the HLA or CMV assignments 20 times. In a later analysis, co-occurring TCRs were grouped using DBSCAN, with TCRdist sequence similarity added in when clustering inside HLA-allele-positive subsets. Co-occurrence clustering excluded repertoires with fewer than 30,000 or more than 120,000 public chains, plus five with anomalous nucleotide sharing. The immuneACCESS repertoire file appears here via TCRdb, limited to in-frame rearrangements. These files lack a portion of the clones; in checked studies, under half of the deficit traces to unresolved V genes, and the cause of the others is not known. From that table come the V and J calls and clone size; the DNA was used to work out D and trimming. In all, the sample holds roughly 140,000 clones, and more than 65% of those were seen once. Approximately 5.5% of the sample is taken by the ten largest.

The investigation overall reported the following: Across donors, most TCR sequences were observed very rarely, whereas some public TCRs were present in many individuals. A later analysis found that TCR association rates varied across HLA loci, with DRB1 alleles showing the most associated TCRs and HLA-C alleles the fewest. Linkage disequilibrium might explain the correlated functional status among segregating V segments, but an unknown experimental factor could not be excluded. Because the 87-base-pair reads could not distinguish some IMGT-functional V segments, including TRBV6-2 and TRBV6-3, those segments were excluded. Because counts were too low, 15 to 20 rarely observed V segments, including chromosome 9 orphons, were left out of the earlier analysis of several hundred of the donors. Compared with the roughly 670-donor mean, donors in an Asian-associated ancestry cluster had fewer N-insertions in productive TCRs, according to a later genetic analysis. A later analysis found that HLA-associated TCR beta chains were more clonally expanded and had lower generation probabilities than equally common non-associated chains. A further reported finding was that TCR beta sequences accurately predicted the HLA-A and HLA-B alleles for most subjects in the first cohort. A later genetic analysis associated a missense DCLRE1C variant with V-gene and J-gene trimming of TCR beta chains, and an independent cohort replicated the association. The classifier was reported to diagnose cytomegalovirus status with high specificity and sensitivity in both the original and validation cohorts. The presence/absence analyses assumed that sequencing depth was roughly uniform across donors, and that assumption may not be true. Three of the identified cytomegalovirus-associated TCR beta chains were confirmed in vitro to be specific for cytomegalovirus antigens. This cohort had only TCR beta chains sequenced, and the lack of alpha or paired-chain data limited which features could be detected. According to a later analysis, parvovirus B19, influenza, CMV and Epstein-Barr virus appeared linked to several top co-occurrence clusters. Strong co-occurrence of HLA alleles, especially DR and DQ, made assigning TCR associations to individual alleles difficult. The study listed 170 or so TCR beta chains as associated with cytomegalovirus. The only immune exposure information available for the cohort was CMV serostatus. It was suggested by the authors that the approach could potentially be generalized to other disease states and immunological phenotypes. A cluster of highly shared sequence variants was judged likely to represent a technical artifact of the sequencing pipeline. In an earlier analysis of under 600 of the donors, most TCR beta V segments were observed in productive rearrangements about 87% or about 30% of the time, broadly matching IMGT annotations. Specific HLA alleles were associated with 16,951 TCR beta sequences at a false discovery rate of 0.05 in a later analysis. According to a later analysis, most CMV-associated TCR beta chains appeared to be HLA-restricted, and the HLA associations seemed to be driven largely by CMV exposure. Because some donors lacked HLA typing at each locus, the association tests relied only on the typed subset.

The receptor's source is a man aged 25-45 years in good health and CMV-seropositive. The V and J segments used are TRBV29-1 and TRBJ2-7; TRBD1 is perhaps the D gene, given 6 matching bases. The source material was PBMCs. The CDR3 amino acid sequence is: CSVGDTPYEQYF. In nucleotide form, the sequence is TGCAGCGTCGGGGACACCCCCTACGAGCAGTACTTC.